One sample yielded the 2 T cell receptor beta chains listed below, sequenced in a study of blood T cell repertoires in COVID-19. TCRdb's table, derived via immunoSEQ multiplex PCR, lists solely in-frame clones and lacks some. This table holds around 320,000 clones, 90% found once. The specimen was PBMCs or T cells enriched from blood (not recorded which). These receptors were taken from a woman younger than 45 who had been exposed to COVID-19.

The rearrangement links TRBV19 to TRBJ1-5; 10 bases are shared with TRBD1. After removal of 7 bases from V and 3 bases from J, the junction contained 6 bases not matched to a gene. CDR1 is LNHDA, CDR2 SQIVND, per germline (reference sequence). The CDR3 length is 15 residues. CDR3 residues: CASKGDRGNNQPQHF. The CDR3 DNA follows: TGTGCCAGTAAGGGGGACAGGGGAAACAATCAGCCCCAGCATTTT.

The chain combines TRBV5-6 with TRBJ1-1; 7 bases align to TRBD1. The CDR3 loop spans 12 amino acids. CDR1 is SGHDT, CDR2 YYEEEE, per germline. V lost 2 bases, J lost 7 bases, and 2 bases stayed unmatched. This chain's CDR3 is CASSLGGFEAFF. CDR3 DNA sequence: TGTGCCAGCAGCTTAGGGGGCTTTGAAGCTTTCTTT.